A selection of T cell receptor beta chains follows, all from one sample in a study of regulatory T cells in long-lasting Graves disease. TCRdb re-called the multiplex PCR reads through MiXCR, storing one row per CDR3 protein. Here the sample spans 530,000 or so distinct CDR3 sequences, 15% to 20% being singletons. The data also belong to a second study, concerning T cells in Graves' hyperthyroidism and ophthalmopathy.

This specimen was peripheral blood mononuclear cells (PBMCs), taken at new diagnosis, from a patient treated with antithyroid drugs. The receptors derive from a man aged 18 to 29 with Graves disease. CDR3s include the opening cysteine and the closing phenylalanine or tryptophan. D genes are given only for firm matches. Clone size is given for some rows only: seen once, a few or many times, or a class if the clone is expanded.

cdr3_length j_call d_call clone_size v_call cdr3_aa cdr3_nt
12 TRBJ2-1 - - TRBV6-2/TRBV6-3 CASTGGPGEQFF TGTGCCAGCACCGGAGGGCCCGGTGAGCAGTTCTTC
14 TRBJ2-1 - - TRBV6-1 CASRDWGANNEQFF TGTGCCAGCCGGGACTGGGGCGCGAACAATGAGCAGTTCTTC
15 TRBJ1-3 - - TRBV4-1 CASSQDGFSGNTIYF TGCGCCAGCAGCCAAGACGGATTCTCTGGAAACACCATATATTTT
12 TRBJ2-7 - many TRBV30 CAWSVDEYEQYF TGTGCCTGGAGTGTGGACGAGTACGAGCAGTACTTC
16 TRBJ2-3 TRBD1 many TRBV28 CASSLSGQGATDTQYF TGTGCCAGCAGCCTTTCCGGACAGGGGGCAACAGATACGCAGTATTTT
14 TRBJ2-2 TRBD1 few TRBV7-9 CASSLDRWTGELFF TGTGCCAGCAGCCTGGACAGGTGGACCGGGGAGCTGTTTTTT
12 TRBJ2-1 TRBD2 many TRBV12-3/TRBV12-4 CASSLGGGREFF TGTGCCAGCAGTTTAGGCGGCGGGAGGGAGTTCTTC
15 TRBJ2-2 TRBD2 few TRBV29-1 CSASGGTANTGELFF TGCAGCGCCAGCGGGGGGACAGCGAACACCGGGGAGCTGTTTTTT
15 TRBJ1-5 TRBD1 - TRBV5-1 CASSLAGTGEQPQHF TGCGCCAGCAGCTTGGCCGGGACAGGGGAACAGCCCCAGCATTTT
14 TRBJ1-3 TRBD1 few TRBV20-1 CSARATGEGNTIYF TGCAGTGCCCGCGCGACAGGGGAGGGAAACACCATATATTTT
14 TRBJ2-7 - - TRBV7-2 CASSPMRSSYEQYF TGTGCCAGCAGCCCGATGCGTAGCTCCTACGAGCAGTACTTC
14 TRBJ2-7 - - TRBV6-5 CASSFPGSSDEQYF TGTGCCAGCAGTTTCCCGGGGAGCTCTGACGAGCAGTACTTC
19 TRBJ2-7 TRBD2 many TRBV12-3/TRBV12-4 CASSVVRRGLAGGPGEQYF TGTGCCAGCAGTGTTGTGCGACGGGGACTAGCGGGAGGGCCAGGCGAGCAGTACTTC
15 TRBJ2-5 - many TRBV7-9 CASSLGAGSGETQYF TGTGCCAGCAGCTTAGGAGCAGGGTCCGGAGAGACCCAGTACTTC
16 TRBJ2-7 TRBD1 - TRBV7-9 CASSPGQLPERYEQYF TGTGCCAGCAGCCCGGGACAGCTTCCGGAGCGGTACGAGCAGTACTTC
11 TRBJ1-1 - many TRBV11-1 CASLMNTEAFF TGTGCCAGCTTAATGAACACTGAAGCTTTCTTT
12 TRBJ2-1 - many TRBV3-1 CASSQIPNEQFF TGTGCCAGCAGCCAGATCCCCAATGAGCAGTTCTTC
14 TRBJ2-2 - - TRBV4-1 CASSRLEPDGELFF TGCGCCAGCAGTCGACTGGAGCCTGACGGGGAGCTGTTTTTT
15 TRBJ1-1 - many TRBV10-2 CASSETPRDITEAFF TGCGCCAGCAGTGAGACCCCGAGGGATATAACTGAAGCTTTCTTT
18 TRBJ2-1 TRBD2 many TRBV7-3 CASSLRAGGPSSYNEQFF TGTGCCAGCAGCTTACGGGCGGGAGGCCCCAGCTCCTACAATGAGCAGTTCTTC
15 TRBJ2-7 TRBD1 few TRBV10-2 CASRETTGGSYGQYF TGCGCCAGCAGAGAAACTACAGGGGGCTCCTACGGGCAGTACTTC
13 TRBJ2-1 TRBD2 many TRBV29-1 CSFGGGTYNEQFF TGCAGCTTCGGGGGAGGGACCTACAATGAGCAGTTCTTC
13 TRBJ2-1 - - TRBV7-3 CASSYRTDNEQFF TGTGCCAGCAGCTATAGGACCGACAATGAGCAGTTCTTC
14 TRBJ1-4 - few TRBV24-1 CATSDSGDGEKLFF TGTGCCACCAGTGATTCTGGGGACGGTGAAAAACTGTTTTTT
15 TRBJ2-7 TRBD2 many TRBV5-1 CASSPGGAADYEQYF TGCGCCAGCAGCCCCGGGGGGGCGGCTGACTACGAGCAGTACTTC
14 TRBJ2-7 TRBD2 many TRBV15 CATSRAGAAYEQYF TGTGCCACCAGTCGGGCGGGAGCCGCCTACGAGCAGTACTTC
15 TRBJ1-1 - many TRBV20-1 CSASYPPGMNTEAFF TGCAGTGCTAGCTACCCCCCGGGGATGAACACTGAAGCTTTCTTT
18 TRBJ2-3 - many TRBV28 CASSPLMEGALVTDTQYF TGTGCCAGCAGTCCCCTAATGGAGGGGGCTTTAGTTACAGATACGCAGTATTTT
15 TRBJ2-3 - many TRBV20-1 CSARDRLGWADTQYF TGCAGTGCTAGGGATCGGCTGGGGTGGGCAGATACGCAGTATTTT
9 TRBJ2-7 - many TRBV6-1 CATPAPQYF TGTGCCACCCCCGCCCCGCAGTACTTC
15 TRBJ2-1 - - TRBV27 CASSLRDVGYNEQFF TGTGCCAGCAGTTTGCGGGACGTGGGCTACAATGAGCAGTTCTTC
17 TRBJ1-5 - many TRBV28 CASSLDEVRVGNQPQHF TGTGCCAGCAGTTTAGACGAGGTGCGCGTGGGCAATCAGCCCCAGCATTTT
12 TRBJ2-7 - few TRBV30 CAWSLQENEQYF TGTGCCTGGAGTCTACAGGAAAACGAGCAGTACTTC
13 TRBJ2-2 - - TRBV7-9 CASSDLREGELFF TGTGCCAGCAGCGACCTCAGGGAAGGGGAGCTGTTTTTT
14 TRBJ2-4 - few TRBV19 CASKDQLAKNIQYF TGTGCCAGTAAGGACCAGCTAGCCAAAAACATTCAGTACTTC
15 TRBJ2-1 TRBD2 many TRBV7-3 CASSAGLAENNEQFF TGTGCCAGCAGCGCCGGACTAGCGGAGAACAATGAGCAGTTCTTC
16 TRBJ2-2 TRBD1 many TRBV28 CASSLGETGDTGELFF TGTGCCAGCAGTTTAGGCGAGACAGGGGACACCGGGGAGCTGTTTTTT
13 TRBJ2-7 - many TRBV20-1 CSARDGYSYEQYF TGCAGTGCTAGAGACGGCTACTCCTACGAGCAGTACTTC
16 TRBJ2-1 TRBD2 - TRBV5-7 CASSLELLAGVAEQFF TGTGCCAGCAGCTTGGAGCTACTAGCGGGAGTGGCTGAGCAGTTCTTC
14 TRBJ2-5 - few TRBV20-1 CSAWGGTNQETQYF TGCAGTGCTTGGGGGGGGACAAACCAAGAGACCCAGTACTTC
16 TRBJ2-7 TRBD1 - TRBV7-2 CASSLGRDRGLYEQYF TGTGCCAGCAGCTTAGGGAGGGACAGGGGGCTCTACGAGCAGTACTTC